Below are 32 T cell receptor beta chains sequenced from a single sample in a study of OX40 agonist ivuxolimab in advanced cancers. Sequencing used immunoSEQ multiplex PCR; TCRdb keeps in-frame clones, though not all of them. The table has 45,000 to 50,000 clones, about 88% seen once; the top ten hold approximately 52%. The starting material was CD4+ or CD8+ T cells sorted from blood, obtained in a trial of the OX40 agonist ivuxolimab. These receptors were collected from an adult with an advanced solid tumor such as melanoma, head and neck, liver or kidney cancer.

The chain is built from TRBV10-2 and TRBJ2-7; 13 positions agree with TRBD2. J lost 3 bases, V lost 4 bases, and 0 bases had no gene match. This CDR3 spans 14 amino acids. Germline loops: CDR1 WSHSY, CDR2 SAAADI. For the CDR3, the DNA is TGCGCCAGCAGTGGGACTAGCGGGGGCTACGAGCAGTACTTC. Translated: CASSGTSGGYEQYF.

The rearrangement links TRBV11-2 to TRBJ2-3; 7 positions match TRBD1. CDR3 length: 15 amino acids. CDR1 is SGHAT and CDR2 is FQNNGV in the germline V gene. After removal of 5 bases from V and 2 bases from J, the junction contained 7 bases not matched to a gene. The CDR3 loop is CASSPRDRDTDTQYF. The CDR3 DNA reads as TGTGCCAGCAGCCCCCGGGACAGAGACACAGATACGCAGTATTTT. Full variable domain (outside the CDR3, taken from reference TRBV11-2 and TRBJ2-3): EAGVAQSPRYKIIEKRQSVAFWCNPISGHATLYWYQQILGQGPKLLIQFQNNGVVDDSQLPKDRFSAERLKGVDSTLKIQPAKLEDSAVYLCASSPRDRDTDTQYFGPGTRLTVL.

V usage is TRBV28 and J usage is TRBJ2-6; D might be TRBD1 (6 bases). Per germline, CDR1 MDHEN and CDR2 SYDVKM. CDR3 length: 16 residues. Trimming pared 4 bases from V and 0 bases from J, leaving 10 bases between. The CDR3 DNA sequence: TGTGCCAGCAGTTGGAACAGGGTCTCTGGGGCCAACGTCCTGACTTTC. Its protein is CASSWNRVSGANVLTF.

The gene calls are TRBV2 and TRBJ2-1; D unclear. The CDR3 runs 12 residues. V shed 0 bases and J shed 8 bases, with 5 bases lying between them. Germline V gene sequence: CDR1 SNHLY, CDR2 FYNNEI. The CDR3 here is CASSEAWDEQFF. In nucleotides, the CDR3 is TGTGCCAGCAGTGAAGCGTGGGATGAGCAGTTCTTC.

This clone was observed a single time. V is TRBV5-1 and J is TRBJ2-3; 11 nucleotides align to TRBD2. V was pared by 5 bases and J by 2 bases, with 7 bases of the junction left unmatched. Looked up from germline, CDR1 is SGHRS and CDR2 is YFSETQ. The length of the CDR3 is 16 residues. The CDR3 loop reads CASRQALAGVTDTQYF. In DNA form, the CDR3 reads TGCGCCAGCAGACAAGCACTAGCGGGAGTCACAGATACGCAGTATTTT.

The V and J genes are TRBV5-1 and TRBJ1-1; D gene unclear. V lost 0 bases, J lost 0 bases, and 6 bases lay in between. This CDR3 spans 14 amino acids. The V gene's germline CDR1 is SGHRS and CDR2 YFSETQ. The CDR3 sequence: CASSLEGLNTEAFF. The CDR3 coding sequence is TGCGCCAGCAGCTTGGAGGGTTTGAACACTGAAGCTTTCTTT.

V is TRBV19 and J is TRBJ1-2, with 10 bases aligning to TRBD1. The germline CDR1 and CDR2 sequences are LNHDA and SQIVND (reference sequence). V lost 2 bases, J lost 8 bases, and 5 bases stayed unmatched. The CDR3 is made up of 14 amino acids. CDR3 residues: CASSIQGQGSGYTF. CDR3 DNA sequence: TGTGCCAGTAGTATACAGGGACAGGGGAGCGGCTACACCTTC.

The chain uses TRBV9 and TRBJ2-5, with 8 bases lining up with TRBD1. The CDR3 consists of 15 residues. J gave up 9 bases and V 2 bases, and 12 bases lay outside the gene matches. Germline-derived CDR1 and CDR2 are SGDLS and YYNGEE. The CDR3 here is CASSVTGAQLSPQYF. The CDR3 coding sequence is TGTGCCAGCAGCGTGACAGGGGCCCAACTATCGCCCCAGTACTTC.

This chain uses TRBV28 with TRBJ1-2; D is uncertain. The V gene lost 2 bases and the J gene lost 3 bases, with 10 bases spanning the gap. The germline V gene has CDR1 MDHEN and CDR2 SYDVKM. The length of the CDR3 is 14 residues. The CDR3 here is CASSLQTLYYGYTF. Here the CDR3 DNA reads TGTGCCAGCAGTTTACAGACCCTCTACTATGGCTACACCTTC.

The chain employs TRBV4-3 and TRBJ2-7; weak D call: TRBD1 (6 bases). The CDR3 runs to 15 residues. Trimming shortened V by 3 bases and J by 2 bases, and 14 bases separated the two germline ends. Germline lookup yields CDR1 LGHNA and CDR2 YSLEER. The CDR3, as DNA: TGCGCCAGCAGCCATCTTTCGACAGGAACCTACGAGCAGTACTTC. This encodes CASSHLSTGTYEQYF.

This chain links TRBV15 with TRBJ1-4; TRBD1 agrees at 10 bases. The CDR3 runs 14 residues. The V gene's germline CDR1 is LNHNV and CDR2 YYDKDF (reference sequence). The trim removed 2 bases at V and 10 bases at J, leaving 4 bases unmatched. The CDR3 reads CATSRLGTGVKLFF. CDR3 nucleotide sequence: TGTGCCACCAGCAGACTCGGGACAGGGGTAAAACTGTTTTTT.

The chain is built from TRBV5-8 and TRBJ2-3, with TRBD2 identical over 11 bases. Losses at the gene ends were 3 bases for V and 2 bases for J; bases not matched to a gene: 5. The CDR3 is 16 residues long. The V gene's germline CDR1 is SGHTS and CDR2 YDEGEE. In DNA, the CDR3 is TGTGCCAGCAGCTCTGGACTAGCGGGTGTCACAGATACGCAGTATTTT. It translates to CASSSGLAGVTDTQYF. The full variable domain, rest sourced from reference TRBV5-8 and TRBJ2-3, is EAGVTQSPTHLIKTRGQQATLRCSPISGHTSVYWYQQALGLGLQFLLWYDEGEERNRGNFPPRFSGRQFPNYSSELNVNALELEDSALYLCASSSGLAGVTDTQYFGPGTRLTVL.

This sequence joins TRBV13 and TRBJ2-1, with D perhaps TRBD1 or TRBD2 (5 bases each). The ends were cut back, 5 bases at V and 8 bases at J, with 10 bases in the middle. Germline values: CDR1 PRHDT, CDR2 FYEKMQ (reference sequence). The CDR3 is made up of 12 amino acids. This CDR3 reads CASSPRGHEQFF. CDR3 DNA sequence: TGTGCCAGCAGCCCCCGGGGCCATGAGCAGTTCTTC.

The V gene is TRBV5-6, the J gene TRBJ2-7; 8 nucleotides line up with TRBD2. Germline V lookup: CDR1 SGHDT, CDR2 YYEEEE. This CDR3 contains 15 residues. The trim removed 3 bases at V and 2 bases at J, leaving 7 bases unmatched. CDR3 loop: CASSYRGRTAYEQYF. Here the CDR3 DNA reads TGTGCCAGCAGCTACCGCGGGAGGACCGCCTACGAGCAGTACTTC.

This sequence joins TRBV6-5 and TRBJ1-2; TRBD1 aligns across 9 bases. With V trimmed by 4 bases and J by 0 bases, 3 bases remained unmatched. In germline, CDR1 is MNHEY, CDR2 SVGAGI. The CDR3 sequence is 15 residues long. The CDR3 region is CASSWTGEANYGYTF. The CDR3 bases are TGTGCCAGCAGTTGGACAGGGGAAGCTAACTATGGCTACACCTTC.

The chain uses TRBV28 and TRBJ2-2, with TRBD2 identical over 10 bases. The germline gives CDR1 MDHEN, CDR2 SYDVKM. The length of the CDR3 is 15 residues. V trimming: 1 base; J trimming: 8 bases; junction bases outside the gene matches: 4. The chain's CDR3 is CASSLYVSGRGELFF. CDR3 DNA sequence: TGTGCCAGCAGTTTATACGTTAGCGGGAGGGGGGAGCTGTTTTTT.

The V gene is TRBV5-5, the J gene TRBJ2-5, with 7 bases lining up with TRBD2. Germline CDR1 and CDR2: SGHKS and YYEKEE (reference sequence). J was trimmed by 7 bases and V by 0 bases; bases with no gene match: 3. This CDR3 is 13 amino acids long. The CDR3 reads CASSLEGEGTQYF. The DNA for the CDR3 is TGTGCCAGCAGCTTGGAAGGGGAGGGGACCCAGTACTTC.

In DNA form, the CDR3 reads TGTGCCATACCCCTGTTCAGGGTCGACTATGGCTACACCTTC. It codes for CAIPLFRVDYGYTF. The chain combines TRBV7-9 with TRBJ1-2; D perhaps matches TRBD1 (5 bases). This CDR3 is built from 14 residues. The V gene's germline CDR1 is SEHNR and CDR2 FQNEAQ (reference sequence). Trimming shortened V by 10 bases and J by 3 bases, and 18 bases separated the two germline ends.

In this sample, this clone turned up once. The rearrangement uses TRBV28 and TRBJ1-1, with D hard to call. V dropped 1 base and J dropped 2 bases, with 5 bases sitting between them. The CDR3 contains 13 residues. CDR1 is MDHEN and CDR2 is SYDVKM in the germline V gene. CDR3 protein: CASSLYVNTEAFF. CDR3 DNA: TGTGCCAGCAGTTTATACGTCAACACTGAAGCTTTCTTT.

This chain links TRBV7-6 with TRBJ2-3; D may match TRBD1 or TRBD2 (5 bases each). The CDR3 covers 14 residues. From germline, CDR1 is SGHVS and CDR2 FNYEAQ. The ends were cut back, 3 bases at V and 2 bases at J, with 9 bases in the middle. The CDR3 protein is CASSFTGPTDTQYF. CDR3 DNA: TGTGCCAGCAGCTTTACGGGGCCCACAGATACGCAGTATTTT.

The chain joins TRBV5-1 to TRBJ2-2; no clear D. The CDR3 runs to 15 residues. Germline V gene lookup returns CDR1 SGHRS and CDR2 YFSETQ. The ends were cut back, 4 bases at V and 5 bases at J, with 15 bases in the middle. The chain's CDR3 is CASSAGPEVTGELFF. The CDR3 DNA reads TGCGCCAGCAGCGCTGGGCCTGAAGTTACCGGGGAGCTGTTTTTT.

V usage is TRBV19 and J usage is TRBJ1-2, with 7 positions matching TRBD1. The junction had 9 bases not matched to a gene; V was cut back by 7 bases and J by 4 bases. The CDR3 contains 14 residues. The V gene's germline CDR1 is LNHDA and CDR2 SQIVND (reference sequence). The CDR3 spells CASTPGQAFYGYTF. CDR3 sequence (DNA): TGTGCCAGTACCCCCGGACAGGCGTTCTATGGCTACACCTTC.

J is TRBJ1-4 and V is TRBV5-5; no definite D call. Trimming pared 0 bases from V and 4 bases from J, leaving 10 bases between. CDR1 and CDR2 (germline): SGHKS, YYEKEE (reference sequence). The CDR3 totals 15 residues. CDR3 bases: TGTGCCAGCAGCTTGGTAGCCTCCTTTAATGAAAAACTGTTTTTT. Amino acids: CASSLVASFNEKLFF. The whole variable domain, filled in from reference TRBV5-5 and TRBJ1-4, reads DAGVTQSPTHLIKTRGQQVTLRCSPISGHKSVSWYQQVLGQGPQFIFQYYEKEERGRGNFPDRFSARQFPNYSSELNVNALLLGDSALYLCASSLVASFNEKLFFGSGTQLSVL.

V is TRBV7-9 and J is TRBJ2-5, with D possibly being TRBD2 (5 bases). Per the germline V gene, CDR1 is SEHNR and CDR2 is FQNEAQ (reference sequence). Trimming stripped 0 bases from V and 10 bases from J, with 9 bases between. This CDR3 is built from 12 residues. CDR3 coding DNA: TGTGCCAGCAGCTTAGCTTCGGGGATCCAGTACTTC. It codes for CASSLASGIQYF.

J is TRBJ2-2 and V is TRBV11-1; the D call may be TRBD1 or TRBD2 (5 bases each). The CDR3 totals 15 residues. V was clipped by 5 bases and J by 4 bases, with 14 bases between them. Germline V gene lookup returns CDR1 SGHAT and CDR2 FQDESV (reference sequence). The CDR3: CASSQRGEFTGELFF. CDR3 nucleotides: TGTGCCAGCAGCCAGCGAGGGGAGTTCACCGGGGAGCTGTTTTTT.

The J gene is TRBJ1-1, the V gene TRBV4-1, with D perhaps TRBD1 (5 bases). The CDR3 has 15 amino acids. V gave up 5 bases and J gave up 4 bases, with 17 bases separating them. Germline V gives CDR1 MGHRA, CDR2 YSYEKL. The CDR3 protein is CASSEGVGWSTEAFF. The CDR3 nucleotides are TGCGCCAGCAGCGAAGGGGTCGGGTGGAGCACTGAAGCTTTCTTT.

This chain uses TRBV7-2 with TRBJ2-7; TRBD1 is a possible D gene (6 bases). This CDR3 has 15 amino acids. The germline V and J ends were trimmed by 5 bases and 3 bases, with 17 bases remaining between them. Germline V gene lookup returns CDR1 SGHTA and CDR2 FQGNSA. The CDR3 here is CASSLSGTRGYEQYF. In DNA, the CDR3 is TGTGCCAGCAGCCTATCCGGGACCAGGGGCTACGAGCAGTACTTC.

The V gene is TRBV11-2, the J gene TRBJ2-7; 7 nucleotides agree with TRBD1. The CDR3 consists of 12 residues. V trimming: 5 bases; J trimming: 6 bases; junction bases outside the gene matches: 4. CDR1 is SGHAT and CDR2 is FQNNGV in the germline V gene. For the CDR3, the DNA is TGTGCCAGCAGCCCACAGGGGACCGAGCAGTACTTC. It is translated as CASSPQGTEQYF.

The chain combines TRBV19 with TRBJ1-4, with 7 bases identical to TRBD1. The length of the CDR3 is 12 residues. The junction had 5 bases not matched to a gene; V was cut back by 8 bases and J by 8 bases. The germline V gene encodes CDR1 LNHDA and CDR2 SQIVND (reference sequence). The CDR3 DNA is TGTGCCAGTGGACAGGTTATCGAAAAACTGTTTTTT. Translating it yields CASGQVIEKLFF.

The chain joins TRBV15 to TRBJ2-7; TRBD1 or TRBD2 may be the D gene (6 bases each). The V gene lost 5 bases and the J gene lost 7 bases, with 21 bases spanning the gap. Germline V gene data show CDR1 as LNHNV and CDR2 as YYDKDF (reference sequence). This CDR3 has 15 residues. The CDR3 bases are TGTGCCACCAGCGTAGCGGACAGAGAGGTGCGGGAGCAGTACTTC. It encodes CATSVADREVREQYF.

The chain links TRBV4-1 to TRBJ2-7; the D is unclear. Germline values: CDR1 MGHRA, CDR2 YSYEKL. The V end was cut by 1 base, the J end by 3 bases, with 13 bases between. The CDR3 is made up of 15 amino acids. CDR3 in amino acids: CASSQVTADYYEQYF. The CDR3 nucleotides are TGCGCCAGCAGCCAAGTTACGGCGGATTACTACGAGCAGTACTTC.

The V and J genes are TRBV7-6 and TRBJ2-5; D is possibly TRBD1 (8 bases). The CDR3 runs to 15 residues. Between the trimmed V and J ends, which lost 6 bases and 3 bases, there was a span of 17 bases. CDR1 is SGHVS and CDR2 is FNYEAQ in the germline V gene. The DNA for the CDR3 is TGTGCCAGCAGTCCGAGGACAGGGAGGGAAGAGACCCAGTACTTC. Translated: CASSPRTGREETQYF.